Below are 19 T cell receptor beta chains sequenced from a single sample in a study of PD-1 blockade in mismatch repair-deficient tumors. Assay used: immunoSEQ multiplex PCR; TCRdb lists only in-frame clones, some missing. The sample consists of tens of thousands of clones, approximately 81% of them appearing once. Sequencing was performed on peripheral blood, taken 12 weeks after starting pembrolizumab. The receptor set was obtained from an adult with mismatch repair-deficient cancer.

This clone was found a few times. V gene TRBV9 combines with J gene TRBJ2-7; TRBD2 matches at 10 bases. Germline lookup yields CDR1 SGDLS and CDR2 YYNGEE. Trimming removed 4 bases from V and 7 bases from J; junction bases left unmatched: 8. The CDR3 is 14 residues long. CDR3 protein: CASSMSGRAGEQYF. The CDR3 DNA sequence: TGTGCCAGCAGCATGAGCGGGAGGGCGGGGGAGCAGTACTTC.

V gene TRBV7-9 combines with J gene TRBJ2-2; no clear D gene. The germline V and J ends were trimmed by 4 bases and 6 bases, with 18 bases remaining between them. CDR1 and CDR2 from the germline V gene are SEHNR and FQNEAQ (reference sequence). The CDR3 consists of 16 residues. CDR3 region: CASSSSLVSRPGELFF. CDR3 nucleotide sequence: TGTGCCAGCAGCTCCTCATTAGTGTCGCGCCCCGGGGAGCTGTTTTTT.

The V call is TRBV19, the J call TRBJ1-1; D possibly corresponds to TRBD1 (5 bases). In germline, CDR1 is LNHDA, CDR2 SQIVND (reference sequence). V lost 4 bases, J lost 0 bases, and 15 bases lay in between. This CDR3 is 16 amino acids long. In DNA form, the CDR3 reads TGTGCCAGTAGTACACCAGGGAGCTCCATGAACACTGAAGCTTTCTTT. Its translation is CASSTPGSSMNTEAFF.

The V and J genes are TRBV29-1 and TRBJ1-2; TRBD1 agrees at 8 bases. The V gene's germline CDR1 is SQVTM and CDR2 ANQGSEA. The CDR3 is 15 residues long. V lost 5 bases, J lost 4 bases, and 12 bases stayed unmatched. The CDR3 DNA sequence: TGCAGCGTTAAGAAAAGCGGACAGGGAGGCTATGGCTACACCTTC. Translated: CSVKKSGQGGYGYTF.

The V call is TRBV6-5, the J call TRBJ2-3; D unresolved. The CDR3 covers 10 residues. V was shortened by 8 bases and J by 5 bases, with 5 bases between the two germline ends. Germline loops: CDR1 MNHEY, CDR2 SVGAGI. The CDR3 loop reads CASLGDTQYF. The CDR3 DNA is TGTGCCAGCCTCGGAGATACGCAGTATTTT.

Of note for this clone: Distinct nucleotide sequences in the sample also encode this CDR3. The CDR3 nucleotides are TGTGCCAGCAGCTTAGGGGGAGCAGATACGCAGTATTTT. This translates into CASSLGGADTQYF. V is TRBV7-2 and J is TRBJ2-3, with a possible D match to TRBD2 (5 bases). The germline V and J ends were trimmed by 1 base and 4 bases, with 6 bases remaining between them. Per germline, CDR1 SGHTA and CDR2 FQGNSA. The CDR3 has 13 amino acids.

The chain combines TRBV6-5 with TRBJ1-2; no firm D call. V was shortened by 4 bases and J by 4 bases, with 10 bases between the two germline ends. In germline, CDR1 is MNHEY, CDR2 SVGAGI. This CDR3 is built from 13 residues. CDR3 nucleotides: TGTGCCAGCAGTTCCGGGTTAGGCTATGGCTACACCTTC. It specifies CASSSGLGYGYTF.

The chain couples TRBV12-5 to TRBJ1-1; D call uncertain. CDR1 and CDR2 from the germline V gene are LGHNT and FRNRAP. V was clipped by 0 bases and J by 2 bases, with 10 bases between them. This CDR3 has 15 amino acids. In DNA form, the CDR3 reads TGTGCTAGTGGTTTGGTACTTCACATAAACACTGAAGCTTTCTTT. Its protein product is CASGLVLHINTEAFF.

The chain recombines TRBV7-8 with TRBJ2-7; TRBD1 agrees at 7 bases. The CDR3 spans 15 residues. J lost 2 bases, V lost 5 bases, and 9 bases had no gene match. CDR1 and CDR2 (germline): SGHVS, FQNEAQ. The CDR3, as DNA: TGTGCCAGCAGCACGGGACAGAACCCTACCTACGAGCAGTACTTC. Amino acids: CASSTGQNPTYEQYF.

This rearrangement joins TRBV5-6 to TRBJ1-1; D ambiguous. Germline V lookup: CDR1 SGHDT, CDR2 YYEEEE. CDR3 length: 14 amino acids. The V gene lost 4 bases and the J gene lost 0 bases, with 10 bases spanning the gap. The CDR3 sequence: CASSRQGLNTEAFF. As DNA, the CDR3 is TGTGCCAGCAGCCGCCAAGGCCTGAACACTGAAGCTTTCTTT.

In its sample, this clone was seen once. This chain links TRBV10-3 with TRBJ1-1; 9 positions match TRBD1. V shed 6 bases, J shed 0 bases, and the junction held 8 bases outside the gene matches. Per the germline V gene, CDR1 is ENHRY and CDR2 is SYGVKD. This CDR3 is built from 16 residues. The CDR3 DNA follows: TGTGCCATCAGGGGACAGGGTGCGCTTCTGAACACTGAAGCTTTCTTT. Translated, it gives CAIRGQGALLNTEAFF.

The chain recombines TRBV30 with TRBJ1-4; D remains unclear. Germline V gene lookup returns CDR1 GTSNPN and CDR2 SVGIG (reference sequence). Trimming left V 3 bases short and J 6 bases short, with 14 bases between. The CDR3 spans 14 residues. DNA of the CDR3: TGTGCCTGGAGCGAGGGCTTGCCCCATGAAAAACTGTTTTTT. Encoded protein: CAWSEGLPHEKLFF.

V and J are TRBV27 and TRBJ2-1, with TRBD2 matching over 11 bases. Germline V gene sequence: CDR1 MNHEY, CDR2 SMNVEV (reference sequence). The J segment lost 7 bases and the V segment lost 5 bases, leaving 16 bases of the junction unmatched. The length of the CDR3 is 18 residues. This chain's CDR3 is CASSLGLADPTLWNEQFF. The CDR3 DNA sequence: TGTGCCAGCAGTCTGGGACTAGCGGACCCTACCCTCTGGAATGAGCAGTTCTTC.

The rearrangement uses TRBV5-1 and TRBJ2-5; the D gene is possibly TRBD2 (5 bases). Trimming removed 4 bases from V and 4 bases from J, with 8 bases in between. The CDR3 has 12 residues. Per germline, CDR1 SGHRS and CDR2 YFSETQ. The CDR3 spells CASSHGGETQYF. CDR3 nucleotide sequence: TGCGCCAGCAGCCACGGAGGAGAGACCCAGTACTTC.

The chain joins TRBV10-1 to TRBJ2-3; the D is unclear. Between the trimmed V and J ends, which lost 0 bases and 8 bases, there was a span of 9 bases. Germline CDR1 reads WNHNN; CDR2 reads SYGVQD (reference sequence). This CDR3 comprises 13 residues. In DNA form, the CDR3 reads TGCGCCAGCAGTGAGTCTAAGAGACCTACGCAGTATTTT. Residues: CASSESKRPTQYF.

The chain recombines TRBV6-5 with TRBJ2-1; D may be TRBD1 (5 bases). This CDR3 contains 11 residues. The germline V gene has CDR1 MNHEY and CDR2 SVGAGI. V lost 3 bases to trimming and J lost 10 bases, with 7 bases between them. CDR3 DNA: TGTGCCAGCAGTTATGGGGCAGAGCAGTTCTTC. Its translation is CASSYGAEQFF.

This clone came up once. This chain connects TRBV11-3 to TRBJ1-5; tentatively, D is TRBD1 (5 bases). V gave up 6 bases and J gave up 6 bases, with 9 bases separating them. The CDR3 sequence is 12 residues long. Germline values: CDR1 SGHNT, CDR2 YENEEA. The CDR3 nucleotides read TGTGCCAGCAGTAATGGGGGTCAGCCCCAGCATTTT. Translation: CASSNGGQPQHF.

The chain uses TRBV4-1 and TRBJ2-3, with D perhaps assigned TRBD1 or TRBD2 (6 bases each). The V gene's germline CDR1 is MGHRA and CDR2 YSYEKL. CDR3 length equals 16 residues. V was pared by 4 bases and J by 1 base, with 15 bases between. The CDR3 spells CASSPRRGAGTDTQYF. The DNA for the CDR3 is TGCGCCAGCAGCCCCCGGAGGGGGGCCGGCACAGATACGCAGTATTTT.

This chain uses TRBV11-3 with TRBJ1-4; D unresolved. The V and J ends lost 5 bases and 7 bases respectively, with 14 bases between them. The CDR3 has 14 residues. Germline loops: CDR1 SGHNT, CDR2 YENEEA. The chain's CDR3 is CASSLNRAREKLFF. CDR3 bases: TGTGCCAGCAGCCTGAACAGAGCGCGTGAAAAACTGTTTTTT.